The 23 T cell receptor beta chains below come from one sample, sequenced in a study of blood T cell repertoires in COVID-19. Only in-frame clones appear in the TCRdb table, and some are missing; sequencing was by immunoSEQ multiplex PCR. The sample records roughly 200,000 clones, 75% to 90% being singletons. Sample: PBMCs or T cells enriched from blood (not recorded which). Source of these receptors: a woman in her twenties or thirties who had been exposed to COVID-19.

This chain links TRBV9 with TRBJ2-3; maybe TRBD1 (6 bases). Germline lookup yields CDR1 SGDLS and CDR2 YYNGEE. V lost 0 bases to trimming and J lost 3 bases, with 14 bases between them. The CDR3 length is 16 residues. CDR3 residues: CASSVGYRERTDTQYF. The DNA for the CDR3 is TGTGCCAGCAGCGTAGGATACAGGGAGAGGACAGATACGCAGTATTTT.

The CDR3 here is CAISVGQGAYEQYF. The CDR3 DNA is TGTGCCATCAGTGTCGGACAGGGAGCCTACGAGCAGTACTTC. The genes are TRBV10-3 and TRBJ2-7, with TRBD1 matching 8 bases. The V gene's germline CDR1 is ENHRY and CDR2 SYGVKD. The CDR3 is 14 residues long. The V and J ends lost 4 bases and 2 bases, in that order; junction bases with no gene match: 4.

The chain carries TRBV6-5 and TRBJ1-5; the D gene is possibly TRBD1 (6 bases). Trimming removed 5 bases at V and 5 bases at J, with 13 bases between. This CDR3 has 14 amino acids. Germline V lookup: CDR1 MNHEY, CDR2 SVGAGI. The CDR3 region has the DNA TGTGCCAGCAGTATTACAGGGAAATATCAGCCCCAGCATTTT. This sequence encodes CASSITGKYQPQHF.

The chain joins TRBV30 to TRBJ1-1, with TRBD1 identical over 7 bases. The CDR3 extends over 13 amino acids. J gave up 6 bases and V 0 bases, and 4 bases lay outside the gene matches. Germline assignment: CDR1 GTSNPN and CDR2 SVGIG (reference sequence). The CDR3: CAWSVHRGPEAFF. CDR3 coding DNA: TGTGCCTGGAGTGTACACAGGGGTCCTGAAGCTTTCTTT.

The chain employs TRBV6-5 and TRBJ2-2; 9 nucleotides match TRBD1. Trimming at V came to 10 bases and at J to 13 bases, leaving 13 bases not matched to a gene. Germline assignment: CDR1 MNHEY and CDR2 SVGAGI. The CDR3 runs to 13 residues. CDR3: CAIGTGPLGGLFF. The CDR3 nucleotides are TGTGCCATAGGGACAGGGCCGCTCGGTGGGCTGTTTTTT.

V and J are TRBV12-2 and TRBJ1-5; TRBD1, the D gene given by the table, was not confirmed from the DNA. TRBV12-2 represents a pseudogene. The CDR3 contains 16 residues. CDR3 residues: CASRLEGDTPGQPQHF. The CDR3 DNA reads TGTGCAAGTCGCTTAGAAGGGGACACCCCCGGTCAGCCCCAGCATTTT.

This chain uses TRBV5-6 with TRBJ1-2, with 10 bases identical to TRBD1. The V gene end was trimmed by 4 bases and the J gene end by 4 bases; junction bases not matched to a gene: 13. CDR3 length: 17 residues. Germline V lookup: CDR1 SGHDT, CDR2 YYEEEE. CDR3 in DNA: TGTGCCAGCAGCGCCCCCGGGACAGGGGCCGGACCCTATGGCTACACCTTC. This gives the protein CASSAPGTGAGPYGYTF.

The chain couples TRBV2 to TRBJ1-6; no clear D gene. The CDR3 consists of 13 residues. V was pared by 1 base and J by 10 bases, with 8 bases between. Per germline, CDR1 SNHLY and CDR2 FYNNEI. The DNA of the CDR3 is TGTGCCAGCAGTGAAGGCGGGAGCTCACCCCTCCACTTT. Its translation is CASSEGGSSPLHF.

The chain is built from TRBV2 and TRBJ1-2, with D maybe TRBD1 (5 bases). The germline V gene has CDR1 SNHLY and CDR2 FYNNEI. This CDR3 is 16 amino acids long. Trimming removed 9 bases at V and 0 bases at J, with 20 bases between. CDR3: CASITGDTTTNYGYTF. The CDR3, as DNA: TGTGCCAGTATCACAGGAGACACAACGACTAACTATGGCTACACCTTC.

V usage is TRBV7-9 and J usage is TRBJ2-3; D remains unclear. The V gene's germline CDR1 is SEHNR and CDR2 FQNEAQ (reference sequence). This CDR3 comprises 13 residues. Trimming stripped 5 bases from V and 6 bases from J, with 12 bases between. The CDR3 sequence: CASSRNHGDTQYF. The CDR3 bases are TGTGCCAGCAGCCGAAACCACGGGGATACGCAGTATTTT.

V usage is TRBV19 and J usage is TRBJ2-7; the D is unclear. Germline loops: CDR1 LNHDA, CDR2 SQIVND (reference sequence). V lost 3 bases, J lost 2 bases, and 8 bases lay in between. The CDR3 has 13 residues. The CDR3 is CASSISSTYEQYF. CDR3 sequence (DNA): TGTGCCAGTAGTATTTCCAGTACCTACGAGCAGTACTTC.

The J gene is TRBJ1-6, the V gene TRBV3-1 (or the pseudogene TRBV3-2), with no clear D. Trimming took off 1 base at V and 4 bases at J, with 5 bases between the two ends. This CDR3 spans 14 amino acids. Looked up from germline, CDR1 is LGHDT and CDR2 is YNNKEL (reference sequence). CDR3 amino acids: CASSQAVYNSPLHF. The CDR3 nucleotides read TGTGCCAGCAGCCAAGCGGTGTATAATTCACCCCTCCACTTT.

The V call is TRBV2, the J call TRBJ1-4, with D perhaps matching TRBD1 (6 bases). CDR1 and CDR2 (germline): SNHLY, FYNNEI. Trimming shortened V by 4 bases and J by 3 bases, and 12 bases separated the two germline ends. The CDR3 consists of 15 residues. The CDR3 here is CASSVQGVANEKLFF. The CDR3 DNA follows: TGTGCCAGCAGTGTACAGGGAGTGGCTAATGAAAAACTGTTTTTT.

This chain connects TRBV5-4 to TRBJ1-2, with 10 bases fitting TRBD1. J gave up 8 bases and V 4 bases, and 14 bases lay outside the gene matches. The CDR3 length is 16 residues. The germline CDR1 and CDR2 sequences are SGHNT and YYREEE (reference sequence). CDR3 residues: CASSIDGGQGISGYTF. In DNA form, the CDR3 reads TGTGCCAGCAGCATCGACGGGGGACAGGGGATATCGGGCTACACCTTC. The entire variable domain, with the rest obtained from reference TRBV5-4 and TRBJ1-2, is as follows: ETGVTQSPTHLIKTRGQQVTLRCSSQSGHNTVSWYQQALGQGPQFIFQYYREEENGRGNFPPRFSGLQFPNYSSELNVNALELDDSALYLCASSIDGGQGISGYTFGSGTRLTVV.

Only one count was recorded for this clone. The V gene is TRBV3-1 (or the pseudogene TRBV3-2), the J gene TRBJ2-1; D gene unclear. CDR1 LGHDT and CDR2 YNNKEL come from the germline V gene (reference sequence). This CDR3 region has 14 residues. V lost 4 bases, J lost 9 bases, and 16 bases lay in between. The CDR3 nucleotides are TGTGCCAGCAGCCCGATGACAATGACGGTTGAGCAGTTCTTC. The encoded protein is CASSPMTMTVEQFF.

The V gene is TRBV28, the J gene TRBJ1-2; TRBD1 agrees at 7 bases. The germline V gene has CDR1 MDHEN and CDR2 SYDVKM. With V trimmed by 7 bases and J by 6 bases, 5 bases remained unmatched. The CDR3 extends over 12 amino acids. The CDR3 sequence: CASNIGGNGYTF. DNA of the CDR3: TGTGCCAGCAACATAGGGGGCAATGGCTACACCTTC.

The chain combines TRBV24-1 with TRBJ1-6; D gene ambiguous. The CDR3 extends over 15 amino acids. Per the germline V gene, CDR1 is KGHDR and CDR2 is SFDVKD. The V end was cut by 2 bases, the J end by 8 bases, with 12 bases between. CDR3 coding DNA: TGTGCCACCAGTGATTCGAAAAGGAGGGATTCACCCCTCCACTTT. The encoded protein is CATSDSKRRDSPLHF.

V usage is TRBV3-1 (or the pseudogene TRBV3-2) and J usage is TRBJ1-2; 9 nucleotides match TRBD1. The trim removed 4 bases at V and 7 bases at J, leaving 10 bases unmatched. Per the germline V gene, CDR1 is LGHDT and CDR2 is YNNKEL (reference sequence). This CDR3 contains 15 residues. CDR3 nucleotide sequence: TGTGCCAGCAGCCCCTGGGACAGGGCAAAAGGTGGCTACACCTTC. Translated, it gives CASSPWDRAKGGYTF.

This clone was seen at least ten times. CDR3 coding DNA: TGCGCCAGCAGCCCGATTGCGGAACCCTACGAGCAGTACTTC. It encodes CASSPIAEPYEQYF. The chain employs TRBV5-1 and TRBJ2-7, with D uncertain. Trimming shortened V by 4 bases and J by 2 bases, and 13 bases separated the two germline ends. The CDR3 totals 14 residues. The germline gives CDR1 SGHRS, CDR2 YFSETQ.

This chain joins TRBV2 and TRBJ1-5; D is unclear. V was clipped by 5 bases and J by 6 bases, with 11 bases between them. The germline V gene encodes CDR1 SNHLY and CDR2 FYNNEI. The length of the CDR3 is 13 residues. Written as DNA, the CDR3 is TGTGCCAGCAGTTTAGACACGTTTCAGCCCCAGCATTTT. As protein: CASSLDTFQPQHF.

The chain uses TRBV28 and TRBJ2-7; 9 positions match TRBD1. Germline CDR1 is MDHEN and CDR2 is SYDVKM. V was clipped by 9 bases and J by 4 bases; unmatched bases: 7. The CDR3 spans 13 residues. The CDR3 loop reads CASRPGQGYEQYF. Here the CDR3 DNA reads TGTGCCAGTAGGCCGGGACAGGGTTACGAGCAGTACTTC.

The V gene is TRBV19, the J gene TRBJ2-2, with D maybe TRBD2 (6 bases). The CDR3 extends over 14 amino acids. Germline V gives CDR1 LNHDA, CDR2 SQIVND (reference sequence). V was pared by 3 bases and J by 7 bases, with 12 bases between. The CDR3 DNA reads TGTGCCAGTAGTATCGGCCTAGCGCTCGGGGAGCTGTTTTTT. Its translation is CASSIGLALGELFF.

The chain combines TRBV27 with TRBJ1-4; 7 bases fit TRBD1. V shed 6 bases, J shed 5 bases, and the junction held 6 bases outside the gene matches. Germline V gives CDR1 MNHEY, CDR2 SMNVEV (reference sequence). The CDR3 spans 14 residues. CDR3 amino acids: CASRMTGKNEKLFF. DNA of the CDR3: TGTGCCAGCAGAATGACAGGGAAAAATGAAAAACTGTTTTTT. Full variable domain (rest looked up from reference TRBV27 and TRBJ1-4): EAQVTQNPRYLITVTGKKLTVTCSQNMNHEYMSWYRQDPGLGLRQIYYSMNVEVTDKGDVPEGYKVSRKEKRNFPLILESPSPNQTSLYFCASRMTGKNEKLFFGSGTQLSVL.